The T cell receptor beta chain described here comes from a study of OX40 agonist ivuxolimab in advanced cancers. In the study overall: Aged about 20 to 80 with a mean of 60 years, they were about 78% male.

A note on this clone: Its antigen remains unidentified.

Repertoires were generated with immunoSEQ multiplex PCR, while TCRdb's copy carries only in-frame clones and drops some. The table lists roughly 35,000 clones, around four fifths of them singletons. Findings and caveats of the study: Antigens targeted by the expanded peripheral T cells were not determined. In general, CD8+ T cells held more expanded clones than CD4+ did, on average.

The germline CDR1 and CDR2 sequences are SGHRS and YFSETQ. Trimming took off 4 bases at V and 0 bases at J, with 11 bases between the two ends. The CDR3 loop spans 14 amino acids. Drawing of blood for sampling happened at baseline, at cycle 4 day 1, and at cycle 7 day 1. The origin of this receptor is an adult with an advanced solid tumor such as melanoma, head and neck, liver or kidney cancer. The V and J genes are TRBV5-1 and TRBJ2-7; D is unclear. This sample comprised CD4+ or CD8+ T cells sorted from blood, obtained in a trial of the OX40 agonist ivuxolimab. The chain's CDR3 is CASSGSGNSYEQYF. The CDR3 coding sequence is TGCGCCAGCAGCGGGTCGGGTAACTCCTACGAGCAGTACTTC.